What follows is one T cell receptor beta chain and its context. Its matching antigen is unknown. Sequenced by immunoSEQ multiplex PCR; TCRdb stores in-frame clones only, minus some. The sample has some 120,000 clones, 85% to 95% seen once. The entry originates in a study of T cell repertoires and HLA-DP antigens. Material: CD4+ T cells from PBMCs. The clonotype comes from a woman younger than 30 in good health and CMV-seronegative.

CDR3 bases: TGCGCCAGCAGCCCGCGTCCTCCGGGAGACAATGAGCAGTTCTTC. Amino acid sequence: CASSPRPPGDNEQFF. The J gene is TRBJ2-1, the V gene TRBV5-1, with D perhaps TRBD2 (6 bases). V lost 4 bases to trimming and J lost 5 bases, with 16 bases between them. The CDR3 extends over 15 amino acids. The germline gives CDR1 SGHRS, CDR2 YFSETQ.